Each of the 3 T cell receptor beta chains below was sequenced from the same sample in a study of lymphopenia after photon versus proton radiotherapy. Libraries were prepared by immunoSEQ multiplex PCR; TCRdb keeps only in-frame clonotypes and omits some of them. The profile shows tens of thousands of clones, 87% of them singletons. Sequences were derived from peripheral blood, sampled from a patient treated with proton-based radiotherapy. Every receptor here comes from an elderly man with esophageal cancer.

The chain joins TRBV6-5 to TRBJ2-7; D is unresolved. This CDR3 comprises 11 residues. The germline V gene encodes CDR1 MNHEY and CDR2 SVGAGI. The V gene lost 8 bases and the J gene lost 4 bases, with 9 bases spanning the gap. The CDR3 region is CASHTIYEQYF. CDR3 bases: TGTGCCAGCCACACGATATACGAGCAGTACTTC.

V is TRBV5-1 and J is TRBJ2-7, with 8 bases that match TRBD1. J gave up 2 bases and V 2 bases, and 9 bases lay outside the gene matches. From germline, CDR1 is SGHRS and CDR2 YFSETQ. The CDR3 spans 16 residues. The CDR3 DNA reads as TGCGCCAGCAGCTTCGGGACAGGCTCCGGTACCTACGAGCAGTACTTC. Encoded protein: CASSFGTGSGTYEQYF.

The CDR3 loop is CASSPGIQGFYEQYF. The CDR3 bases are TGTGCCAGCAGCCCCGGCATACAGGGATTCTACGAGCAGTACTTC. V is TRBV27 and J is TRBJ2-7; a weak D match, TRBD1 (6 bases). The CDR3 sequence is 15 residues long. Germline values: CDR1 MNHEY, CDR2 SMNVEV (reference sequence). The germline V and J ends were trimmed by 6 bases and 3 bases, with 18 bases remaining between them.